The source of this TCR beta chain is a study of T cell responses to AZD1222 COVID-19 vaccine. Notes on this clone: No antigen is known for it.

Sequencing used immunoSEQ multiplex PCR; TCRdb keeps in-frame clones, though not all of them. Of 110,000 or so clones listed, around 89% are singletons. This CDR3 is built from 14 residues. The germline CDR1 and CDR2 sequences are SGHTA and FQGNSA. Trimming pared 5 bases from V and 2 bases from J, leaving 10 bases between. Notes on the study in general: Close to half of all spike-specific TCRs reportedly target regions of the variants that are unmutated. Recipients of AZD1222 seropositive at baseline numbered only five or six. A mostly white British donor set with more females was recruited, and clonal diversity was possibly underestimated.

Pooling covered second doses at about 4 or about 12 weeks. This TCR was recovered from an adult who received the AZD1222 COVID-19 vaccine. Specimen: peripheral blood, collected 28 days after the second AZD1222 dose. V usage is TRBV7-2 and J usage is TRBJ1-3; TRBD1 is a possible D gene (5 bases). CDR3 residues: CASSLQAPGNTIYF. As DNA, the CDR3 is TGTGCCAGCAGCCTACAGGCACCTGGAAACACCATATATTTT.